One sample yielded the 7 T cell receptor beta chains listed below, sequenced in a study of early T cells in non-severe SARS-CoV-2 infection. One entry per CDR3 protein, called by TCRdb with MiXCR from the 5' RACE reads. The repertoire holds around 57,000 distinct CDR3 sequences, with about 5.9% as singletons. Sequencing used whole blood. Source of these receptors: an adult who was a healthcare worker with PCR-confirmed SARS-CoV-2 infection or an uninfected control (not recorded which).

The chain carries TRBV20-1 and TRBJ2-3, with D perhaps TRBD1 (6 bases). The CDR3 spans 13 residues. Per germline, CDR1 DFQATT and CDR2 SNEGSKA (reference sequence). CDR3 sequence (DNA): TGCAGGGCCCCCGGTGGGGGCAGAGATACGCAGTATTTT. This encodes CRAPGGGRDTQYF.

This clonotype rates as medium-sized (0.01 to 0.1%). The CDR3 DNA sequence: TGCGCCAGCAGCCAAGATGGGGGGAACACTGAAGCTTTCTTT. Its protein is CASSQDGGNTEAFF. The V gene is TRBV4-3, the J gene TRBJ1-1; TRBD1 might be the D (5 bases). The V gene lost 0 bases and the J gene lost 1 base, with 6 bases spanning the gap. From germline, CDR1 is LGHNA and CDR2 YSLEER. This CDR3 region has 14 residues.

The table lists this clonotype with many counts. This chain joins TRBV6-2 or TRBV6-3 and TRBJ2-1; TRBD2 is a possible D gene (6 bases). V lost 7 bases, J lost 4 bases, and 14 bases lay in between. The CDR3 is made up of 14 amino acids. In germline, CDR1 is MNHEY, CDR2 SVGEGT. This chain's CDR3 is CASNPGLDYNEQFF. The CDR3 region has the DNA TGTGCCAGCAATCCGGGACTTGATTACAATGAGCAGTTCTTC.

The table lists this clonotype with many counts. The chain is built from TRBV12-3 or TRBV12-4 and TRBJ2-2; D is perhaps TRBD2 (5 bases). Between the trimmed V and J ends, which lost 7 bases and 7 bases, there was a span of 28 bases. The CDR3 runs 18 residues. CDR3 protein: CASNSPHRAVSGIGELFF. DNA for the CDR3: TGTGCCAGCAATTCCCCCCATCGCGCCGTCTCGGGAATCGGGGAGCTGTTTTTT.

In this sample, this clonotype turned up a few times. The chain joins TRBV19 to TRBJ1-2; 7 bases map to TRBD1. Per the germline V gene, CDR1 is LNHDA and CDR2 is SQIVND (reference sequence). Trimming cost V 7 bases and J 0 bases; bases outside gene matches: 8. The CDR3 is 15 amino acids. The CDR3 nucleotides read TGTGCCAGTAATTACAGGGGATCTGCTAACTATGGCTACACCTTC. Encoded protein: CASNYRGSANYGYTF.

This clonotype turned up a few times. This chain links TRBV20-1 with TRBJ1-2; the D gene is possibly TRBD1 (6 bases). The CDR3 is made up of 14 amino acids. Germline-derived CDR1 and CDR2 are DFQATT and SNEGSKA (reference sequence). The ends were cut back, 3 bases at V and 5 bases at J, with 16 bases in the middle. The CDR3 bases are TGCAGTGCTAGTTTACAGGGTGAAGGATATGGCTACACCTTC. Its protein is CSASLQGEGYGYTF.

This clonotype was counted at least ten times. The V call is TRBV7-9, the J call TRBJ1-5, with D maybe TRBD1 (5 bases). CDR1 is SEHNR, CDR2 FQNEAQ, per germline (reference sequence). The CDR3 runs to 15 residues. Deletions cut 5 bases from V and 4 bases from J, with 15 bases between. CDR3: CASSPPGVVNQPQHF. In DNA, the CDR3 is TGTGCCAGCAGCCCGCCGGGGGTTGTTAATCAGCCCCAGCATTTT.